Sequencing of this TCR beta chain was carried out in a study of tumor-infiltrating lymphocytes in primary liver carcinoma. Whole-study context: The patient population consisted of men and women between 30 and 69 years of age. T1-T3 N0M0 was the stage of the tumors, which were about 4.2 to 11 cm across.

V lost 8 bases and J 5 bases, leaving 16 bases between the germline ends. Germline CDR1 reads SQVTM; CDR2 reads ANQGSEA. The CDR3 consists of 12 residues. Starting material of around 490 ng total RNA yielded TCR beta cDNA via a constant-region primer. It was through three nested multiplex PCR rounds of slightly modified ARM-PCR that TCR beta libraries arose. Use of TRBV1-TRBV30 forward primers with a C-beta reverse primer characterized the first two PCR rounds, which lasted ten to eleven cycles each. TCRdb recomputed calls from the multiplex PCR reads with MiXCR, one row per CDR3 protein. The sample consists of roughly 100,000 distinct CDR3 sequences, 55% to 75% of them appearing once. Investigators took RNA and DNA out together from 20-30 mg of unsorted bulk tissue. Patients had primary liver carcinoma treated by surgical resection. Each tumor sample had over 75% viable tumor cells.

This chain joins TRBV29-1 and TRBJ2-7; no definite D call. The sample was liver tumor tissue from sampling region 5. The subset is: tumor region T5, tumor centre. The source of this sequence is a woman aged 55-75 years with primary liver carcinoma and hepatitis B virus infection. The CDR3 here is CSLYTETHEQYF. Written as DNA, the CDR3 is TGCAGCCTCTACACAGAGACCCACGAGCAGTACTTC.